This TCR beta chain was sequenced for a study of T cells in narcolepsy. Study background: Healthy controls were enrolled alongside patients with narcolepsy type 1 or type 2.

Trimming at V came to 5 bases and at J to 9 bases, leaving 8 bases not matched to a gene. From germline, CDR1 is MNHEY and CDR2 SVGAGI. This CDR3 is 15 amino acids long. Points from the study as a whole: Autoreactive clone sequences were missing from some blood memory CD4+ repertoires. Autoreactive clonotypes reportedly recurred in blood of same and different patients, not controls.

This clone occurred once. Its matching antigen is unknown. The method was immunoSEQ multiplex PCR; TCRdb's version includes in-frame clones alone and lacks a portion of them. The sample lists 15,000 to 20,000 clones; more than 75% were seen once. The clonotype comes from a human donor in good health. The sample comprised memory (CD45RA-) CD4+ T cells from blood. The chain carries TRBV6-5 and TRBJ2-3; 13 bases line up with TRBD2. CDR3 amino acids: CASSARLAGGVTQYF. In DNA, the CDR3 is TGTGCCAGCAGTGCAAGACTAGCGGGGGGAGTCACGCAGTATTTT.